These 26 T cell receptor beta chains were all obtained from the same sample, sequenced in a study of T-cell memory formation after mild COVID-19. Using its own MiXCR run on the 5' RACE reads, TCRdb lists one record per CDR3 protein. Of under 90,000 distinct CDR3 sequences listed, about 14% are singletons. Sequenced sample: PBMCs or a T cell subset sorted from them (not recorded which). The receptors originated from an adult woman who had mild COVID-19 (a few samples of this study predate the infection). Cell type and time point are not known.

This clonotype was observed a handful of times. J is TRBJ2-2 and V is TRBV24-1; D remains ambiguous. CDR1 is KGHDR, CDR2 SFDVKD, per germline. With 2 bases removed from V and 1 base from J, the gap between germline ends came to 4 bases. CDR3 size: 14 residues. This CDR3 is CATSDSGNTGELFF. For the CDR3, the DNA is TGTGCCACCAGTGATTCCGGGAACACCGGGGAGCTGTTTTTT.

In its sample, this clonotype was seen a few times. The gene calls are TRBV9 and TRBJ2-5; 11 nucleotides align to TRBD2. This CDR3 has 16 amino acids. Losses at the gene ends were 2 bases for V and 5 bases for J; bases not matched to a gene: 8. The germline V gene has CDR1 SGDLS and CDR2 YYNGEE. CDR3 DNA: TGTGCCAGCAGCGTTACTAGCGGGGGATCTCTGGAGACCCAGTACTTC. Translation: CASSVTSGGSLETQYF. The full variable domain, its missing parts supplied by reference TRBV9 and TRBJ2-5, is DSGVTQTPKHLITATGQRVTLRCSPRSGDLSVYWYQQSLDQGLQFLIQYYNGEERAKGNILERFSAQQFPDLHSELNLSSLELGDSALYFCASSVTSGGSLETQYFGPGTRLLVL.

The chain carries TRBV12-3 or TRBV12-4 and TRBJ1-1, with 8 bases identical to TRBD1. The V and J ends lost 6 bases and 4 bases, in that order; junction bases with no gene match: 16. The length of the CDR3 is 17 residues. The CDR3 sequence: CASSRSGGGVAGTEAFF. CDR3 nucleotide sequence: TGTGCCAGCAGCCGATCAGGGGGCGGAGTGGCAGGCACTGAAGCTTTCTTT.

The V and J genes are TRBV24-1 and TRBJ1-5; tentatively, D is TRBD1 (5 bases). The V gene's germline CDR1 is KGHDR and CDR2 SFDVKD. This CDR3 region has 13 residues. V was shortened by 5 bases and J by 8 bases, with 12 bases between the two germline ends. The CDR3 sequence is CATSGREGKPQHF. The CDR3 region has the DNA TGTGCCACCAGTGGACGGGAGGGGAAGCCCCAGCATTTT.

The V gene is TRBV6-5, the J gene TRBJ1-2; TRBD1 is a possible D gene (5 bases). Germline lookup yields CDR1 MNHEY and CDR2 SVGAGI. V was cut by 3 bases and J by 6 bases, with 20 bases left in between. There are 16 residues in the CDR3. The chain's CDR3 is CASSYHLVKGWDGYTF. DNA for the CDR3: TGTGCCAGCAGTTATCACCTAGTTAAGGGGTGGGATGGCTACACCTTC.

The gene calls are TRBV4-2 and TRBJ2-7, with TRBD2 identical over 10 bases. The length of the CDR3 is 15 residues. Unmatched junction bases numbered 6, after V lost 4 bases and J lost 3 bases. Germline V gives CDR1 LGHNA, CDR2 YNFKEQ. The CDR3 protein is CASSPGLAAYYEQYF. The CDR3 DNA reads TGTGCCAGCAGCCCCGGACTAGCGGCCTACTACGAGCAGTACTTC.

The rearrangement links TRBV4-3 to TRBJ1-5; D unclear. Germline V gene lookup returns CDR1 LGHNA and CDR2 YSLEER. This CDR3 region has 14 residues. V was trimmed by 0 bases and J by 4 bases, leaving 7 bases between them. In DNA, the CDR3 is TGCGCCAGCAGCCAAGACAGACTAAATCAGCCCCAGCATTTT. It translates to CASSQDRLNQPQHF.

The chain combines TRBV7-2 with TRBJ1-1, with 7 bases matching TRBD1. The CDR3 is 15 amino acids. Trimming cost V 0 bases and J 6 bases; bases outside gene matches: 7. Germline-derived CDR1 and CDR2 are SGHTA and FQGNSA. The CDR3 DNA reads as TGTGCCAGCAGCTTAGCGAGGGGGCTTTTACCTGAAGCTTTCTTT. Encoded protein: CASSLARGLLPEAFF.

This clonotype was detected a few times. The chain couples TRBV9 to TRBJ1-1; 11 positions match TRBD1. CDR3 length equals 14 residues. Germline loops: CDR1 SGDLS, CDR2 YYNGEE. The trim removed 1 base at V and 11 bases at J, leaving 7 bases unmatched. DNA for the CDR3: TGTGCCAGCAGCGTAACCGGACAGGGGGCGCCGGCTTTCTTT. This translates into CASSVTGQGAPAFF.

V is TRBV4-1 and J is TRBJ2-5, with TRBD1 identical over 12 bases. Germline V gene data show CDR1 as MGHRA and CDR2 as YSYEKL. This CDR3 has 16 amino acids. Trimming took 3 bases from V and 2 from J; bases not matched to a gene: 4. In nucleotides, the CDR3 is TGCGCCAGCAGCCATCGGGACAGGGGGCTTCAAGAGACCCAGTACTTC. Its protein product is CASSHRDRGLQETQYF.

This rearrangement joins TRBV12-3 or TRBV12-4 to TRBJ2-2, with D possibly being TRBD1 or TRBD2 (6 bases each). This CDR3 has 24 residues. V was cut by 8 bases and J by 6 bases, with 46 bases left in between. The CDR3, as DNA: TGTGCCAGCCCTAGGGGGGAGAAGACTGGCAGACCTGAACGTACGATAATGGGCGCCGGGGAGCTGTTTTTT. This translates into CASPRGEKTGRPERTIMGAGELFF.

The rearrangement uses TRBV7-9 and TRBJ2-5, with TRBD1 identical over 7 bases. J lost 5 bases, V lost 1 base, and 7 bases had no gene match. CDR3 length equals 15 residues. CDR1 is SEHNR and CDR2 is FQNEAQ in the germline V gene (reference sequence). The CDR3 DNA sequence: TGTGCCAGCAGCTTAGACCGACAGGGCCAGGAGACCCAGTACTTC. This codes for CASSLDRQGQETQYF.

The chain joins TRBV12-3 or TRBV12-4 to TRBJ2-1; D is tentatively TRBD1 or TRBD2 (7 bases each). The CDR3 totals 13 residues. Trimming shortened V by 4 bases and J by 9 bases, and 13 bases separated the two germline ends. CDR3 sequence: CASSSGGAGEQFF. CDR3 nucleotides: TGTGCCAGCAGTTCAGGGGGGGCTGGTGAGCAGTTCTTC.

In this sample, this clonotype turned up a few times. This rearrangement joins TRBV6-5 to TRBJ1-1; 7 positions match TRBD1. The trim removed 2 bases at V and 2 bases at J, leaving 8 bases unmatched. The germline gives CDR1 MNHEY, CDR2 SVGAGI. There are 16 residues in the CDR3. CDR3 DNA: TGTGCCAGCAGTTACGATACCGGGACAGAAAACACTGAAGCTTTCTTT. Its protein is CASSYDTGTENTEAFF.

V gene TRBV4-1 combines with J gene TRBJ2-2, with D hard to call. V was clipped by 1 base and J by 5 bases, with 2 bases between them. The germline gives CDR1 MGHRA, CDR2 YSYEKL. The CDR3 is 12 amino acids. The CDR3 DNA reads as TGCGCCAGCAGCCAAGGGACCGGGGAGCTGTTTTTT. Translating gives CASSQGTGELFF.

The rearrangement links TRBV11-2 to TRBJ1-6; D gene uncertain. The CDR3 runs 11 residues. V lost 2 bases, J lost 7 bases, and 0 bases lay in between. Per germline, CDR1 SGHAT and CDR2 FQNNGV. This CDR3 reads CASSLNSPLHF. CDR3 DNA: TGTGCCAGCAGCTTAAATTCACCCCTCCACTTT.

This clonotype was seen more than once but under ten times. The V and J genes are TRBV4-3 and TRBJ2-7, with D possibly being TRBD1 (6 bases). The germline V gene has CDR1 LGHNA and CDR2 YSLEER. The CDR3 extends over 15 amino acids. The V end lost 0 bases, the J end lost 5 bases, and 14 bases lay between the germline ends. CDR3 nucleotides: TGCGCCAGCAGCCAAGAGGGGGCTTCTCGTCACGAGCAGTACTTC. Residues: CASSQEGASRHEQYF.

The chain uses TRBV29-1 and TRBJ2-1; no firm D call. Trimming stripped 5 bases from V and 0 bases from J, with 8 bases between. The V gene's germline CDR1 is SQVTM and CDR2 ANQGSEA. CDR3 length equals 13 residues. This CDR3 is CSVRQSSYNEQFF. As DNA, the CDR3 is TGCAGCGTTCGTCAGAGCTCCTACAATGAGCAGTTCTTC.

V and J are TRBV12-3 or TRBV12-4 and TRBJ2-1; TRBD2 matches 7 bases. V lost 6 bases to trimming and J lost 1 base; unmatched junction nucleotides: 6. The CDR3 sequence is 15 residues long. The CDR3 sequence is CASRDLSGSYNEQFF. For the CDR3, the DNA is TGTGCCAGCAGGGACCTTAGCGGGTCCTACAATGAGCAGTTCTTC.

The chain joins TRBV29-1 to TRBJ1-5, with 7 nucleotides matching TRBD1. Germline-derived CDR1 and CDR2 are SQVTM and ANQGSEA. The trim removed 7 bases at V and 0 bases at J, leaving 9 bases unmatched. The CDR3 has 15 residues. Written as DNA, the CDR3 is TGCAGCGGTCCGACAGGGTTAACTAGCAATCAGCCCCAGCATTTT. Its translation is CSGPTGLTSNQPQHF.

CDR3 sequence: CASSDSSHYEQYF. The CDR3 DNA follows: TGTGCCAGCAGCGACAGTAGTCACTACGAGCAGTACTTC. The chain links TRBV12-3 or TRBV12-4 to TRBJ2-7, with a weak D call TRBD1 (5 bases). The V end was cut by 6 bases, the J end by 3 bases, with 12 bases between. The CDR3 has 13 residues.

This clonotype occurred a few times. This chain joins TRBV7-8 and TRBJ1-5; D not certain. V lost 0 bases, J lost 5 bases, and 5 bases lay in between. Germline V gives CDR1 SGHVS, CDR2 FQNEAQ. The CDR3 is 13 residues long. CDR3 sequence reads: CASSLATYQPQHF. The CDR3 region has the DNA TGTGCCAGCAGCTTAGCAACTTATCAGCCCCAGCATTTT.

In its sample, this clonotype was seen once. The chain employs TRBV5-4 and TRBJ2-3; TRBD1 aligns across 10 bases. The V gene end was trimmed by 4 bases and the J gene end by 1 base; junction bases not matched to a gene: 6. The CDR3 has 16 amino acids. Germline V gene sequence: CDR1 SGHNT, CDR2 YYREEE (reference sequence). The DNA for the CDR3 is TGTGCCAGCAGCCGCTCCGGGACAGGGGGCACAGATACGCAGTATTTT. Protein sequence: CASSRSGTGGTDTQYF. The full variable domain, in which reference TRBV5-4 and TRBJ2-3 provide the parts outside the CDR3, is ETGVTQSPTHLIKTRGQQVTLRCSSQSGHNTVSWYQQALGQGPQFIFQYYREEENGRGNFPPRFSGLQFPNYSSELNVNALELDDSALYLCASSRSGTGGTDTQYFGPGTRLTVL.

This clonotype was seen a handful of times. As DNA, the CDR3 is TGCAGCGGCCGGGACAGAGAGGGCCAAGGGAGCTACACCTTC. This codes for CSGRDREGQGSYTF. The chain carries TRBV29-1 and TRBJ1-2, with 7 bases matching TRBD1. CDR3 length: 14 residues. CDR1 and CDR2 (germline): SQVTM, ANQGSEA. After removal of 7 bases from V and 9 bases from J, the junction contained 17 bases not matched to a gene.

This clonotype was counted ten times or more. This sequence joins TRBV5-1 and TRBJ2-7; possible D gene TRBD1, 6 bases. The CDR3 covers 15 residues. The germline CDR1 and CDR2 sequences are SGHRS and YFSETQ. V was shortened by 0 bases and J by 0 bases, with 10 bases between the two germline ends. The CDR3 nucleotides read TGCGCCAGCAGCTTGGCCGACAGGAGCTCCTACGAGCAGTACTTC. This gives the protein CASSLADRSSYEQYF.

CDR3 sequence reads: CASRQGYGSTDTQYF. The DNA for the CDR3 is TGTGCCAGCCGACAAGGGTACGGAAGCACAGATACGCAGTATTTT. The chain uses TRBV6-2 or TRBV6-3 and TRBJ2-3, with no clear D. V was cut by 8 bases and J by 0 bases, with 15 bases left in between. Germline V gives CDR1 MNHEY, CDR2 SVGEGT. The CDR3 consists of 15 residues.